Below, one T cell receptor (beta chain) is given with its context. The antigen is not known. This entry is derived from a study of blood T cells in healthy people across ages. Notes on the study in general: As age increased, TCR beta diversity per million T cells fell in a roughly linear fashion. Diversity figures derived from one million T cells were judged to underestimate the true value.

Germline V gives CDR1 SGHDT, CDR2 YYEEEE. Trimming cost V 4 bases and J 1 base, with 14 bases left between them. There are 16 residues in the CDR3. PCR was performed a second time for about 7 to 11 cycles using a sample-barcoded 5' primer and a J-beta primer mix. One entry per CDR3 protein, called by TCRdb with MiXCR from the 5' RACE reads. The profile covers about 780,000 distinct CDR3 sequences, with 62% appearing a single time and roughly 26% taken by the ten largest. This TCR was recovered from a man aged 25-45 years in good health. Sequencing was performed on blood. V and J are TRBV5-6 and TRBJ2-2; D may be TRBD1 or TRBD2 (6 bases each). Here the CDR3 reads CASSQQRGVNTGELFF. The CDR3 bases are TGTGCCAGCAGCCAACAAAGGGGGGTGAACACCGGGGAGCTGTTTTTT.